This T cell receptor beta chain appears in the sequencing data of a study of T cells in Graves' hyperthyroidism and ophthalmopathy. This clonotype was counted ten times or more. The CDR3 extends over 19 amino acids. The V segment lost 1 base and the J segment 2 bases; nucleotides outside the gene matches: 10. The germline gives CDR1 MGHRA, CDR2 YSYEKL. Amplified TCR beta CDR3 regions derived from RNA transcripts. During a first-round RT-PCR of the TCR CDR3, the HTBI primer set was used. MiXCR was run by TCRdb on the multiplex PCR reads, yielding one entry per CDR3 protein. The sample lists 350,000 to 450,000 distinct CDR3 sequences, about a sixth occurring once.

Sequenced material: blood. The origin of this receptor is a woman aged 25 to 39 with Graves' hyperthyroidism that later progressed to Graves' ophthalmopathy. The chain links TRBV4-1 to TRBJ2-3; 12 nucleotides agree with TRBD2. The CDR3 spells CASSQGPGTSGGTTDTQYF. The CDR3 nucleotides are TGCGCCAGCAGCCAAGGCCCCGGAACTAGCGGGGGGACCACAGATACGCAGTATTTT.